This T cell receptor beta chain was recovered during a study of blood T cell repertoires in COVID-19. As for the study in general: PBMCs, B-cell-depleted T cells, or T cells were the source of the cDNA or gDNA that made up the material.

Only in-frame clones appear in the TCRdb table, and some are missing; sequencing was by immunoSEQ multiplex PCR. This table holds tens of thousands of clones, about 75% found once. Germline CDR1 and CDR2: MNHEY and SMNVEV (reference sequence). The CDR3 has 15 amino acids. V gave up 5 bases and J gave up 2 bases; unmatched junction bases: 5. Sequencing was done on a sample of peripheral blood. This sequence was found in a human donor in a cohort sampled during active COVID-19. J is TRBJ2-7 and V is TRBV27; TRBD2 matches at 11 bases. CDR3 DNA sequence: TGTGCCAGCAGTCCCGGGACTAGCGGACCCTACGAGCAGTACTTC. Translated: CASSPGTSGPYEQYF.